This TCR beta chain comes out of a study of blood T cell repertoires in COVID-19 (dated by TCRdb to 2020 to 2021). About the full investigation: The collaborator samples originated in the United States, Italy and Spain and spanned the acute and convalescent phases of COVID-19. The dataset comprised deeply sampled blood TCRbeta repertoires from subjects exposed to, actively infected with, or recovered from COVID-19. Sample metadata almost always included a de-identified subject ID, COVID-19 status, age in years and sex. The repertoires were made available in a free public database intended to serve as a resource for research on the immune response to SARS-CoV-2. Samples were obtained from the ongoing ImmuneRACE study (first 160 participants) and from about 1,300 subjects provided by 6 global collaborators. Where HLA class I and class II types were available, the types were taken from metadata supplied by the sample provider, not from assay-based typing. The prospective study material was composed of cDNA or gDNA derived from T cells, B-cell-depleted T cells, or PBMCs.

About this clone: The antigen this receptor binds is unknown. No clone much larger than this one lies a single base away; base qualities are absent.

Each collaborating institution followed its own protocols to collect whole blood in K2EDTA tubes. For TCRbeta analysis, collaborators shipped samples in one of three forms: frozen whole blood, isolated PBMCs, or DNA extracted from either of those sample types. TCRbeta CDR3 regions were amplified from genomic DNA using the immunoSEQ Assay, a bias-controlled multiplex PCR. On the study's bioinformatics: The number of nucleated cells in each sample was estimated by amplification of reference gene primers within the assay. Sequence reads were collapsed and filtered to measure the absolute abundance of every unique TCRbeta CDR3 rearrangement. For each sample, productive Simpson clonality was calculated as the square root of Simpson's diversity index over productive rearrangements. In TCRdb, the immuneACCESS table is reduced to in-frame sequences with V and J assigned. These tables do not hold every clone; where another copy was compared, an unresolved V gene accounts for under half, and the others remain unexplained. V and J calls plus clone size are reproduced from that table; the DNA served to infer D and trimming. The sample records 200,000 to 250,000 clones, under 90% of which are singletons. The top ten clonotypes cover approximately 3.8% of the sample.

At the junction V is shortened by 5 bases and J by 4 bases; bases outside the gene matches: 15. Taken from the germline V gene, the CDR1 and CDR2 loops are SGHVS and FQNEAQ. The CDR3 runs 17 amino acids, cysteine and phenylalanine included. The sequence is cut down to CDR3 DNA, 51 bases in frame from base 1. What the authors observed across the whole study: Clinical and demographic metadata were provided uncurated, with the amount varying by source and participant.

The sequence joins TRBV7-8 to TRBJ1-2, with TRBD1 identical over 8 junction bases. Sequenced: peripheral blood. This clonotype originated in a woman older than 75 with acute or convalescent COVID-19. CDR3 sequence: CASSLGQGSLMGYGYTF. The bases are TGTGCCAGCAGCCTCGGACAGGGCTCGCTAATGGGCTATGGCTACACCTTC.